Below, one TCR beta chain is given with its context. What it recognizes is unknown. This CDR3 region has 16 residues. CDR1 and CDR2 from the germline V gene are MGHRA and YSYEKL. V lost 4 bases to trimming and J lost 0 bases; unmatched junction nucleotides: 6. These data come from a study of cytomegalovirus exposure and HLA in healthy donors. Study conclusions and caveats: Common viral pathogens were later found to be apparently linked to several of the most significant clusters. When a later analysis was performed, an Asian-associated ancestry cluster reportedly had fewer N-insertions than the approximately 700-donor mean. TCR beta V- and J-gene trimming was later associated with a missense DCLRE1C variant.

PCR used 60 Vbeta primers and 13 Jbeta primers. Assay: immunoSEQ multiplex PCR; the TCRdb copy retains only in-frame clones and omits some. This table holds about 100,000 clones, around 74% found once. The source is a male donor in good health and CMV-seropositive. The sequencing input was PBMCs. This chain joins TRBV4-1 and TRBJ2-3; TRBD2 aligns across 8 bases. In nucleotides, the CDR3 is TGCGCCAGCAGCCCGTATGAGCGGGGGAGCACAGATACGCAGTATTTT. Translation gives CASSPYERGSTDTQYF.